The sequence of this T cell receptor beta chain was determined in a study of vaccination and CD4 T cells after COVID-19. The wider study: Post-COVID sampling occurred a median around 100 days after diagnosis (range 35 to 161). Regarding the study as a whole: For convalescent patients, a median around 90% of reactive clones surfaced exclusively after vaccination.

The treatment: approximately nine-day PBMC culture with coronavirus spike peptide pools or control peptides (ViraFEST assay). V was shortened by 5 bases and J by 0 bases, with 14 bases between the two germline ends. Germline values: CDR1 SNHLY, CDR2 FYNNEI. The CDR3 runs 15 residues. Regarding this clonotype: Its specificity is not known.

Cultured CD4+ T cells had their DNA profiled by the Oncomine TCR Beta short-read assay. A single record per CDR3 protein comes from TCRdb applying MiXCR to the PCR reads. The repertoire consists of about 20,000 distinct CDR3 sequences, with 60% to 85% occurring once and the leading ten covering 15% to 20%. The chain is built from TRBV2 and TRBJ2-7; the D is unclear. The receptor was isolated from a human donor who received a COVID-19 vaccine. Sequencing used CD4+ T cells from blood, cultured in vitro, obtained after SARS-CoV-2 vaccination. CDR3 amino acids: CASSLKKDRSYEQYF. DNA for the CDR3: TGTGCCAGCAGTTTAAAAAAGGACCGCTCCTACGAGCAGTACTTC.